Here is one TCR beta chain with its context. No antigen is known for it. This sample was included in a study of T cell responses to AZD1222 COVID-19 vaccine. The germline V gene encodes CDR1 DFQATT and CDR2 SNEGSKA (reference sequence). There are 11 residues in the CDR3. V was cut by 6 bases and J by 8 bases, with 13 bases left in between. The repertoire was sequenced with immunoSEQ multiplex PCR; TCRdb's copy has only in-frame clones and lacks some. This sample has about 93,000 clones, with 75% to 90% found just once. General observations from the study: Of the AZD1222 recipients, only 5 or 6 were seropositive at baseline. Vaccine-associated CD4 TCRs ranged over spike, dominating at 160-218 and 743-854.

The sample was peripheral blood, taken 28 days after the second AZD1222 dose. The receptor's source is an adult who received the AZD1222 COVID-19 vaccine. The chain combines TRBV20-1 with TRBJ1-1; D is unresolved. CDR3: CSANREVEAFF. In DNA, the CDR3 is TGCAGTGCAAACCGGGAGGTGGAAGCTTTCTTT.